These T cell receptor beta chains were read from a single sample in a study of shared clonotypes between healthy human individuals. TCRdb's copy holds only in-frame clones and misses some; the assay was immunoSEQ multiplex PCR. The repertoire holds about half a million clones, with roughly three quarters as singletons. The material sequenced was PBMCs. These receptors all stem from a woman between 35 and 50 years old in good health. Some clones in this sample may be carry-over from other donors' samples. Each CDR3 is given with its conserved first and last residue. The D gene is left open where the match is weak. Clone size is stated in some rows and not others, as once, few, many or a class when expanded.

TRBJ1-5,-,TRBV5-4,-,CASSLATGPADQPQHF,TGTGCCAGCAGCTTGGCCACGGGGCCCGCCGATCAGCCCCAGCATTTT
TRBJ1-1,-,TRBV19,-,CASTLSGVENTEAFF,TGTGCCAGTACCCTGAGTGGGGTAGAGAACACTGAAGCTTTCTTT
TRBJ1-4,TRBD1,TRBV7-2,-,CASSLDRTNEKLFF,TGTGCCAGCAGCTTGGACAGGACTAATGAAAAACTGTTTTTT
TRBJ1-2,TRBD1,TRBV27,many,CASSLSWTGTYGYTF,TGTGCCAGCAGTTTATCGTGGACAGGGACCTATGGCTACACCTTC
TRBJ2-2,TRBD2,TRBV2,-,CASSSTSRGELFF,TGTGCCAGCAGTTCGACTAGCAGAGGGGAGCTGTTTTTT
TRBJ1-2,TRBD1,TRBV7-2,-,CASSSRQGAGYGYTF,TGTGCCAGCAGCTCAAGACAGGGGGCCGGCTATGGCTACACCTTC
TRBJ1-1,-,TRBV18,-,CASSPRLDGSPEAFF,TGTGCCAGCTCACCACGTCTCGACGGAAGTCCTGAAGCTTTCTTT
TRBJ1-5,-,TRBV7-9,-,CASSLDREPERLHF,TGTGCCAGCAGCTTGGACCGGGAACCCGAACGTTTGCATTTT
TRBJ2-7,TRBD1,TRBV19,-,CASSIETGTDEQYF,TGTGCCAGTAGTATAGAAACCGGGACAGACGAGCAGTACTTC
TRBJ2-1,-,TRBV9,-,CASSVVGSSLGNEQFF,TGTGCCAGCAGCGTAGTCGGTAGCTCACTGGGCAATGAGCAGTTCTTC
TRBJ1-4,-,TRBV7-9,once,CASTPGFGNEKLFF,TGTGCCAGCACCCCAGGGTTTGGGAATGAAAAACTGTTTTTT
TRBJ1-1,-,TRBV10-1,-,CASRRGFGTEAFF,TGCGCCAGCAGAAGGGGATTCGGAACTGAAGCTTTCTTT
TRBJ1-1,TRBD1,TRBV10-3,many,CAISGGTGLEAFF,TGTGCCATATCAGGGGGGACAGGGCTTGAAGCTTTCTTT
TRBJ1-2,-,TRBV7-9,-,CASSTKPLANYGYTF,TGTGCCAGCAGCACGAAACCGTTAGCTAACTATGGCTACACCTTC
TRBJ2-7,-,TRBV19,-,CASSLIGEISYEQYF,TGTGCCAGTAGTCTAATTGGGGAAATTTCCTACGAGCAGTACTTC
TRBJ1-1,-,TRBV15,-,CATSRAGNTEAFF,TGTGCCACCAGCAGAGCGGGAAACACTGAAGCTTTCTTT
TRBJ2-7,-,TRBV7-2,-,CASRDRGLNRDEQYF,TGTGCCAGCAGGGACCGAGGACTCAACCGAGATGAGCAGTACTTC
TRBJ1-1,TRBD1,TRBV7-2,-,CASSLGTGYENTEAFF,TGTGCCAGCAGCTTAGGGACAGGCTATGAGAACACTGAAGCTTTCTTT
TRBJ2-7,-,TRBV5-3,few,CAGARTRGDEQYF,TGTGCCGGGGCTCGGACTAGGGGGGACGAGCAGTACTTC
TRBJ1-2,-,TRBV29-1,-,CSVTNGDGYGYTF,TGCAGCGTTACCAATGGGGACGGATATGGCTACACCTTC
TRBJ1-5,-,TRBV2,-,CASRLGRSNQPQHF,TGTGCCAGCAGGCTGGGCAGGAGCAATCAGCCCCAGCATTTT
TRBJ2-5,-,TRBV7-6,-,CASSLVQETQYF,TGTGCCAGCAGCTTAGTCCAAGAGACCCAGTACTTC
TRBJ2-3,-,TRBV5-6,-,CASRGDFFTDTQYF,TGTGCCAGCAGGGGGGACTTCTTCACAGATACGCAGTATTTT
TRBJ2-2,-,TRBV19,-,CASRTASAGTGELFF,TGTGCCAGTAGGACCGCTAGCGCGGGGACCGGGGAGCTGTTTTTT
TRBJ1-1,-,TRBV4-2,-,CASSQDLRSGGNTEAFF,TGTGCCAGCAGCCAAGATCTAAGGTCGGGGGGGAACACTGAAGCTTTCTTT
TRBJ2-5,-,TRBV30,-,CAWSRGPWETQYF,TGTGCCTGGAGTCGAGGACCTTGGGAGACCCAGTACTTC
TRBJ2-3,-,TRBV29-1,few,CSVSVGGATDTQYF,TGCAGCGTTAGCGTGGGTGGGGCGACAGATACGCAGTATTTT
TRBJ1-2,-,TRBV15,few,CATSRGDYGYTF,TGTGCCACCAGCCGGGGAGACTATGGCTACACCTTC
TRBJ2-5,-,TRBV29-1,-,CSVDKQLTLETQYF,TGCAGCGTTGATAAGCAGCTCACATTGGAGACCCAGTACTTC
TRBJ2-7,TRBD2,TRBV5-1,-,CASSLAGLAGIWYEQYF,TGCGCCAGCAGCTTGGCGGGACTAGCGGGAATTTGGTACGAGCAGTACTTC
TRBJ1-4,-,TRBV18,-,CASSPLATNEKLFF,TGTGCCAGCTCACCCCTAGCAACTAATGAAAAACTGTTTTTT
TRBJ2-1,-,TRBV25-1,-,CASSEYISYGQFF,TGTGCCAGCAGTGAATATATCAGTTATGGGCAGTTCTTC
TRBJ2-2,-,TRBV11-2,few,CASSLQTGLNTGELFF,TGTGCCAGCAGCCTACAGACAGGACTGAACACCGGGGAGCTGTTTTTT
TRBJ2-5,-,TRBV9,-,CASSKNRAGETQYF,TGTGCCAGCAGTAAAAACAGGGCGGGGGAGACCCAGTACTTC
TRBJ1-1,TRBD1,TRBV27,-,CASSWGDRANTEAFF,TGTGCCAGCAGTTGGGGGGACAGGGCGAACACTGAAGCTTTCTTT
TRBJ2-2,-,TRBV2,-,CAGEGRGTGELFF,TGTGCCGGCGAGGGAAGAGGCACCGGGGAGCTGTTTTTT
TRBJ2-3,-,TRBV7-3,-,CASSPMVGGDTQYF,TGTGCCAGCAGCCCGATGGTGGGCGGAGATACGCAGTATTTT
TRBJ1-1,-,TRBV15,-,CATSRDLRGWNTEAFF,TGTGCCACCAGCAGAGATCTTCGGGGTTGGAACACTGAAGCTTTCTTT
TRBJ2-7,TRBD1,TRBV14,-,CASSAGTGKYEQYF,TGTGCCAGCAGTGCCGGGACAGGAAAGTACGAGCAGTACTTC
TRBJ2-7,-,TRBV5-4,many,CASSSGAQEVYEQYF,TGTGCCAGCAGCTCCGGAGCCCAGGAGGTCTACGAGCAGTACTTC
TRBJ1-1,-,TRBV7-3,many,CASSPTRGTEAFF,TGTGCCAGCAGCCCTACAAGGGGCACTGAAGCTTTCTTT
TRBJ2-7,-,TRBV25-1,few,CASSETGTIRGAYEQYF,TGTGCCAGCAGTGAAACAGGGACCATCCGAGGCGCCTACGAGCAGTACTTC
TRBJ1-2,-,TRBV12-5,once,CASGSGTTYGYTF,TGTGCTAGTGGTTCAGGGACGACGTATGGCTACACCTTC
TRBJ2-5,-,TRBV16,-,CASSQGSTETQYF,TGTGCCAGCAGCCAGGGTTCGACGGAGACCCAGTACTTC
TRBJ1-5,-,TRBV7-3,-,CASGRSNQPQHF,TGTGCCAGCGGGCGGAGCAATCAGCCCCAGCATTTT
TRBJ1-5,-,TRBV2,-,CASSESGGGNQPQHF,TGTGCCAGCAGTGAAAGCGGGGGTGGCAATCAGCCCCAGCATTTT
TRBJ2-5,TRBD1,TRBV30,-,CAWSPTGFQTQYF,TGTGCCTGGAGTCCGACAGGGTTCCAGACCCAGTACTTC
TRBJ2-7,-,TRBV9,-,CASSVEESPYEQYF,TGTGCCAGCAGCGTAGAGGAGTCGCCCTACGAGCAGTACTTC
TRBJ2-5,TRBD1,TRBV27,-,CASSLQGATVQETQYF,TGTGCCAGCAGTTTACAGGGGGCGACGGTCCAAGAGACCCAGTACTTC
TRBJ2-6,-,TRBV11-2,-,CASSLVVGANVLTF,TGTGCCAGCAGCTTAGTCGTTGGGGCCAACGTCCTGACTTTC
TRBJ2-1,TRBD2,TRBV10-2,many,CASRLAGPSNEQFF,TGCGCCAGCCGACTAGCCGGCCCCTCGAATGAGCAGTTCTTC
TRBJ1-5,TRBD1,TRBV5-5,once,CASSRGQGAQPQHF,TGTGCCAGCAGCAGGGGACAGGGAGCCCAGCCCCAGCATTTT
TRBJ1-2,TRBD1,TRBV5-4,-,CASSHGDREVDGYTF,TGTGCCAGCAGCCACGGAGACAGGGAAGTAGATGGCTACACCTTC
TRBJ1-3,-,TRBV4-2,-,CASSQGSTAFSGNTIYF,TGTGCCAGCAGCCAAGGTAGTACGGCTTTCTCTGGAAACACCATATATTTT
TRBJ2-7,TRBD2,TRBV4-3,-,CASSQTGGSTYEQYF,TGCGCCAGCAGCCAGACGGGCGGGAGCACCTACGAGCAGTACTTC